These 4 T cell receptor beta chains share one sample of origin, sequenced in a study of blood T cell repertoires in COVID-19. Method: immunoSEQ multiplex PCR; TCRdb's copy keeps in-frame clones and lacks some. The sample carries some 170,000 clones, approximately 80% recorded once. The sample comprised PBMCs or T cells enriched from blood (not recorded which). These receptors came from a man between 45 and 60 years old who had recovered from COVID-19.

This chain uses TRBV30 with TRBJ2-2, with D perhaps matching TRBD1 (5 bases). Germline-derived CDR1 and CDR2 are GTSNPN and SVGIG (reference sequence). The CDR3 sequence is 14 residues long. Between the trimmed V and J ends, which lost 2 bases and 4 bases, there was a span of 11 bases. The CDR3 nucleotides read TGTGCCTGGAGTCGAACAGGCGGCACCGGGGAGCTGTTTTTT. It yields the protein CAWSRTGGTGELFF.

Here the CDR3 reads CASSETVSNQPQHF. The CDR3 DNA sequence: TGTGCCAGCAGTGAGACAGTTAGCAATCAGCCCCAGCATTTT. This chain connects TRBV28 to TRBJ1-5; maybe TRBD1 (5 bases). The length of the CDR3 is 14 residues. Germline lookup yields CDR1 MDHEN and CDR2 SYDVKM. V was pared by 5 bases and J by 0 bases, with 8 bases between.

The rearrangement joins TRBV28 to TRBJ1-4; 9 nucleotides line up with TRBD1. With 5 bases clipped from V and 12 bases from J, the junction kept 10 bases outside the gene matches. CDR3 length: 14 amino acids. Germline CDR1 reads MDHEN; CDR2 reads SYDVKM. CDR3 nucleotides: TGTGCCAGCAGTCCAAGGACAGGGGACGAGGAACTGTTTTTT. The encoded protein is CASSPRTGDEELFF.

This clone was detected only a few times. V is TRBV18 and J is TRBJ2-2, with a tentative D call TRBD1 (6 bases). The CDR3 length is 13 residues. The germline V and J ends were trimmed by 5 bases and 9 bases, with 13 bases remaining between them. Germline V gene data show CDR1 as KGHSH and CDR2 as LQKENI. DNA of the CDR3: TGTGCCAGCTCATCGACCCGGGACAGGGAGCTGTTTTTT. It yields the protein CASSSTRDRELFF.